The sequence of this T cell receptor (beta chain) was determined in a study of cytomegalovirus exposure and HLA in healthy donors. The CDR3 spans 15 residues. From germline, CDR1 is SGHDN and CDR2 FVKESK. Trimming removed 0 bases from V and 4 bases from J; junction bases left unmatched: 5. PCR amplification relied on 60 Vbeta primers (plus 13 Jbeta primers). Profiling relied on immunoSEQ multiplex PCR, and the TCRdb table lists in-frame clones only, not all of them. The repertoire includes some 170,000 clones, approximately 90% of them detected once, and about 0.85% sits in the top ten. This TCR was sampled from a woman under 40 in good health and CMV-seronegative. Sequencing was done on a sample of PBMCs. The rearrangement joins TRBV14 to TRBJ2-7; TRBD1 matches at 8 bases. CDR3 region: CASSQDRGQAYEQYF. In DNA form, the CDR3 reads TGTGCCAGCAGCCAAGACAGGGGGCAAGCTTACGAGCAGTACTTC.